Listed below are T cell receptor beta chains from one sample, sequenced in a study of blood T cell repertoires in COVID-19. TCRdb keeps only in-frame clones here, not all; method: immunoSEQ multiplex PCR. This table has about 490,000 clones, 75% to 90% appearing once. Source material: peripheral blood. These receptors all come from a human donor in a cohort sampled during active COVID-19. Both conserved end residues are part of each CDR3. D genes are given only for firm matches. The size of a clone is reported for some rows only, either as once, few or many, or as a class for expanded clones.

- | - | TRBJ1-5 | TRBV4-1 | CASSQDYRVGQPQHF | TGCGCCAGCAGCCAAGATTACAGGGTGGGGCAGCCCCAGCATTTT
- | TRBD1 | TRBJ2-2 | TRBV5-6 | CASSSGGNGELFF | TGTGCCAGCAGCTCAGGGGGCAACGGGGAGCTGTTTTTT
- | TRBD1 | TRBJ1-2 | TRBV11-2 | CASSPLLGQAYYGYTF | TGTGCCAGCAGCCCCCTCCTAGGACAGGCTTACTATGGCTACACCTTC
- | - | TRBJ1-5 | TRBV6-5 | CASRRDSTRGQPQHF | TGTGCCAGCAGAAGGGACTCCACCCGCGGCCAGCCCCAGCATTTT
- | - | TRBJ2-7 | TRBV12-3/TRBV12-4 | CASSSNKQYF | TGTGCCAGCAGTAGTAACAAGCAGTACTTC
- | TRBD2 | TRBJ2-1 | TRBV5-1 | CASSHSGEGSYNEQFF | TGCGCCAGCAGCCACAGCGGGGAGGGGAGCTACAATGAGCAGTTCTTC
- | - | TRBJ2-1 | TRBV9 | CASTETSSYNEQFF | TGTGCCAGCACCGAGACTAGCTCCTACAATGAGCAGTTCTTC
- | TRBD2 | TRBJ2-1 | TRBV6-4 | CASSELAGDYNEQFF | TGTGCCAGCAGTGAACTAGCGGGAGACTACAATGAGCAGTTCTTC
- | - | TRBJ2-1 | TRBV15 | CATSRAPPRAGSSYNEQFF | TGTGCCACCAGCAGAGCTCCTCCCAGGGCGGGGAGCTCCTACAATGAGCAGTTCTTC
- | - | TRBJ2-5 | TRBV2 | CASSRTGRSQETQYF | TGTGCCAGCAGCAGGACTGGACGCAGCCAAGAGACCCAGTACTTC
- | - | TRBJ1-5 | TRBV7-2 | CASSISGEPQPQHF | TGTGCCAGCAGCATTTCAGGGGAGCCTCAGCCCCAGCATTTT
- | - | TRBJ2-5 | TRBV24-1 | CATSDLRGNQETQYF | TGTGCCACCAGTGATTTGCGGGGGAACCAAGAGACCCAGTACTTC
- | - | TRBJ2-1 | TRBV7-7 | CASSSNYGNNEQFF | TGTGCTAGCAGCTCAAACTACGGTAACAATGAGCAGTTCTTC
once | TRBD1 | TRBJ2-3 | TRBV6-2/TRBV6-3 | CASSSGTGKYF | TGTGCCAGCAGTTCCGGGACAGGGAAGTATTTT
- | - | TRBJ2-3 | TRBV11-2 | CASSIAGGGLTDTQYF | TGTGCCAGCAGCATAGCGGGTGGGGGCCTCACAGATACGCAGTATTTT
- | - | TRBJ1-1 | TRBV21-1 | CASSSTDTNTEAFF | TGTGCCAGCAGCAGCACGGACACGAACACTGAAGCTTTCTTT
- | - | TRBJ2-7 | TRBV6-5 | CASRKDSIYEQYF | TGTGCCAGCAGAAAGGACAGCATCTACGAGCAGTACTTC
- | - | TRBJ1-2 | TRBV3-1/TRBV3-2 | CASSQVPSGVGNGYTF | TGTGCCAGCAGCCAAGTACCCTCAGGGGTTGGAAATGGCTACACCTTC
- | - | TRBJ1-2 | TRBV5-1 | CASSLGAGARGTF | TGCGCCAGCAGCTTGGGGGCAGGGGCTAGAGGGACCTTC
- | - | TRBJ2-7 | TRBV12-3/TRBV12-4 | CASTPYPGEQYF | TGTGCCAGCACCCCCTACCCCGGCGAGCAGTACTTC
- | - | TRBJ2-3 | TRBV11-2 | CASSLLLQGVGTDTQYF | TGTGCCAGCAGCTTACTTCTACAGGGAGTAGGGACAGATACGCAGTATTTT
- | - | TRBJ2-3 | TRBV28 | CASSFNPRGPDTQYF | TGTGCCAGCAGTTTTAATCCCAGGGGACCAGATACGCAGTATTTT
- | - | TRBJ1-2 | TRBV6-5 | CASSYSRAWAHYGYTF | TGTGCCAGCAGTTACTCGAGGGCCTGGGCCCACTATGGCTACACCTTC
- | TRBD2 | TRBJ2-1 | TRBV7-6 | CASSSLAGGPWASYNEQFF | TGTGCCAGCAGCTCATTAGCGGGAGGGCCGTGGGCCTCCTACAATGAGCAGTTCTTC
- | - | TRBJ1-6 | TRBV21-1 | CASSKTGQGLGDSPLHF | TGTGCCAGCAGCAAAACTGGGCAGGGGCTGGGAGATTCACCCCTCCACTTT
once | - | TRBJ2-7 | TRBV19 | CASSRGETGDEQYF | TGTGCCAGTAGTCGGGGGGAGACAGGGGACGAGCAGTACTTC
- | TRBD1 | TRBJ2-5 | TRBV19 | CASSRSDRAQETQYF | TGTGCCAGTAGTCGTTCGGACAGGGCTCAAGAGACCCAGTACTTC
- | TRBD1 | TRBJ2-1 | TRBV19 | CASSTTDRGLYNEQFF | TGTGCCAGTAGTACCACGGACAGGGGGCTATACAATGAGCAGTTCTTC
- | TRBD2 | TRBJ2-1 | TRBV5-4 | CASSQGRSGTTNNEQFF | TGTGCCAGCAGCCAAGGACGTAGCGGGACAACAAACAATGAGCAGTTCTTC
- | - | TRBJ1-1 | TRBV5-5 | CASSRSSGLNTEAFF | TGTGCCAGCAGCCGGAGTAGCGGATTGAACACTGAAGCTTTCTTT
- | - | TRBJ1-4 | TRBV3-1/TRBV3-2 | CASSSGRGATNEKLFF | TGTGCCAGCAGCTCCGGCAGGGGTGCAACTAATGAAAAACTGTTTTTT
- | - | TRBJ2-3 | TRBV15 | CATSRDWGTGSWYF | -
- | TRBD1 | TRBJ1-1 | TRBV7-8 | CASSWTGARNTEAFF | TGTGCCAGCAGCTGGACAGGGGCGAGGAACACTGAAGCTTTCTTT
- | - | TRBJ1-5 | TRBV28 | CASSRGHSRQPQHF | TGTGCCAGCAGCCGCGGACATTCACGGCAGCCCCAGCATTTT
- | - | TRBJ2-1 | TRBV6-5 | CASSYSNLPDEQFF | TGTGCCAGCAGTTACTCGAACCTTCCGGATGAGCAGTTCTTC
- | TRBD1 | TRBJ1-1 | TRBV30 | CAWSVKGATEAFF | TGTGCCTGGAGTGTGAAGGGGGCAACTGAAGCTTTCTTT
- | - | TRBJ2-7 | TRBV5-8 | CASSPLAERSYEQYF | TGTGCCAGCAGCCCCTTGGCAGAGCGCTCATACGAGCAGTACTTC
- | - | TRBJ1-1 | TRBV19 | CASISGRLGDTEAFF | TGTGCCAGCATCTCGGGGAGGCTGGGGGACACTGAAGCTTTCTTT
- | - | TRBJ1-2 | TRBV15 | CATSRASATRSYGYTF | TGTGCCACCAGCAGAGCGTCAGCCACTCGGAGCTATGGCTACACCTTC
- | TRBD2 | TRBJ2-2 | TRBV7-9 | CASSFTAGAGELFF | TGTGCCAGCAGCTTTACAGCGGGAGCCGGGGAGCTGTTTTTT
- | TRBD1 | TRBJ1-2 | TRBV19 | CASIQGGVSTF | TGTGCCAGTATTCAGGGGGGTGTATCGACCTTC
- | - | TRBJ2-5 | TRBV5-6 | CASSSRRFETQYF | TGTGCCAGCAGCTCACGTAGATTCGAGACCCAGTACTTC
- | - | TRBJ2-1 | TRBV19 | CASSMGPGEQFF | TGTGCCAGTAGTATGGGGCCAGGTGAGCAGTTCTTC
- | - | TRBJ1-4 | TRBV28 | CASLGAGVEKLFF | TGTGCCAGCTTGGGTGCGGGCGTTGAAAAACTGTTTTTT
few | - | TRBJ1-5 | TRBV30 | CAWSATRGVGQPQHF | TGTGCCTGGAGTGCCACACGGGGGGTTGGTCAGCCCCAGCATTTT
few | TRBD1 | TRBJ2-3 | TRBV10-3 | CAISGADRGRTDTQYF | TGTGCCATCAGTGGAGCGGACAGGGGGCGGACAGATACGCAGTATTTT
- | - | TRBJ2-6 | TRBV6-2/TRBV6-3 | CASSYYVGQPSGANVLTF | TGTGCCAGCAGTTATTACGTAGGACAGCCCTCTGGGGCCAACGTCCTGACTTTC
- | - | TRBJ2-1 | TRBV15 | CATSRDLATEQFF | TGTGCCACCAGCAGAGATCTTGCGACAGAGCAGTTCTTC
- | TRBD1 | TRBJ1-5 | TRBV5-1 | CASSSQGNQPQHF | TGCGCCAGCAGCTCACAGGGGAATCAGCCCCAGCATTTT
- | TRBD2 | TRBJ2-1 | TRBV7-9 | CASSLVGPSGIGIEQFF | TGTGCCAGCAGCTTAGTAGGCCCTAGCGGGATAGGGATTGAGCAGTTCTTC
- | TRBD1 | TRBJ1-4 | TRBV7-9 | CASSLASTATGDPNEKLFF | TGTGCCAGCAGCTTAGCCTCCACGGCCACAGGGGACCCTAATGAAAAACTGTTTTTT
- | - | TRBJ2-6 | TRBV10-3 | CAIKSGAGPTSGANVLTF | TGTGCCATCAAATCAGGGGCAGGTCCGACCTCTGGGGCCAACGTCCTGACTTTC
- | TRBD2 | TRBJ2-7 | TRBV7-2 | CASSDRGPTSGRYEQYF | TGTGCCAGCAGCGATAGGGGGCCTACTAGCGGGAGATACGAGCAGTACTTC
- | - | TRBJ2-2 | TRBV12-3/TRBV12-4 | CASSLTRGELFF | TGTGCCAGCAGTTTAACGAGAGGGGAGCTGTTTTTT
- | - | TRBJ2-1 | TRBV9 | CASSVVDGSYNEQFF | TGTGCCAGCAGCGTAGTAGATGGCTCCTACAATGAGCAGTTCTTC